This TCR beta chain stems from a study of blood T cells in healthy people across ages. Primers used in a second PCR of about 6 to 11 cycles were a sample-barcoded 5' primer and a J-beta primer mix. Every single cDNA molecule received a tag from a template-switch adaptor with 12 random nucleotides. MiXCR was run by TCRdb on the 5' RACE reads, yielding one entry per CDR3 protein. Here the sample spans more than 700,000 distinct CDR3 sequences, 35% to 50% being singletons. The CDR3 spans 15 residues. V was cut by 3 bases and J by 4 bases, with 18 bases left in between. Looked up from germline, CDR1 is SQVTM and CDR2 is ANQGSEA.

The specimen was blood. This clonotype was sampled from a man older than 75 in good health. V is TRBV29-1 and J is TRBJ2-5; maybe TRBD2 (5 bases). CDR3 nucleotide sequence: TGCAGCGTTGAGGGGAGTACCTTTGTCGGAGAGACCCAGTACTTC. Translating it yields CSVEGSTFVGETQYF.